A single T cell receptor beta chain is shown here with its context. The entry originates in a study of T cells in Graves' hyperthyroidism and ophthalmopathy. RNA transcripts gave rise to amplified TCR beta CDR3 regions. HTBI primers were the set used in a first-round RT-PCR of the TCR CDR3. TCRdb re-called the multiplex PCR reads with MiXCR, one entry per CDR3 protein. The sample consists of around 200,000 distinct CDR3 sequences, around 20% of them appearing once. V was shortened by 4 bases and J by 2 bases, with 8 bases between the two germline ends. Looked up from germline, CDR1 is MGHDK and CDR2 is SYGVNS. This CDR3 is built from 13 residues.

Sequencing was carried out using blood. This sequence originates from a middle-aged man with Graves' hyperthyroidism. The chain employs TRBV25-1 and TRBJ1-1; the D is unclear. Here the CDR3 reads CASSVRTNTEAFF. The CDR3 region has the DNA TGTGCCAGCAGTGTTCGAACCAACACTGAAGCTTTCTTT.